This TCR beta chain came from a study of regulatory T cells in long-lasting Graves disease. The overall study: Patients with new Graves' disease had used antithyroid drugs below 3 months.

This clonotype was seen at least ten times. Time point described: newly diagnosed GD, antithyroid drugs for less than 3 months. RNA isolated from PBMCs was used to make the TCR library. Graves' disease diagnosis followed American Thyroid Association guidelines. Patients were enrolled at an endocrinology department in Xi'an, China. Trimming took 4 bases from V and 2 from J, leaving 8 bases between them. Germline V gene lookup returns CDR1 SGHRS and CDR2 YFSETQ. The CDR3 consists of 13 residues. Libraries of TCR beta came from iRepertoire HTBI primers plus Arm-PCR of CDR3 regions. TCRdb independently ran MiXCR on the multiplex PCR reads; one entry per CDR3 protein. The table includes 450,000 to 600,000 distinct CDR3 sequences, 15% to 20% detected once. These same data were also listed under a study on T cells in Graves' hyperthyroidism and ophthalmopathy.

The sequence derives from a man aged 40-49 years with Graves disease. The sequencing used peripheral blood mononuclear cells (PBMCs), collected at new diagnosis, from a patient treated with antithyroid drugs. The V and J genes are TRBV5-1 and TRBJ2-3; D is possibly TRBD2 (6 bases). Here the CDR3 reads CASSREPTDTQYF. DNA for the CDR3: TGCGCCAGCAGCCGGGAGCCCACAGATACGCAGTATTTT.